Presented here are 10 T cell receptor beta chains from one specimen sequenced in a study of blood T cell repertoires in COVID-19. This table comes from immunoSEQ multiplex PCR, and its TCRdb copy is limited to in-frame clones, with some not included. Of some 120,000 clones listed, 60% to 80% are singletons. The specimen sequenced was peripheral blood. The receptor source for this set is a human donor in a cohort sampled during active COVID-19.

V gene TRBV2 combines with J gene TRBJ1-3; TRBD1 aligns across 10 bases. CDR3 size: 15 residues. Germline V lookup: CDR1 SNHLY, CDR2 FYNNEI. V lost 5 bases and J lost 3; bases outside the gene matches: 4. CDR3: CASSPDRGNGNTIYF. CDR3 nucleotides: TGTGCCAGCAGTCCGGACAGGGGGAATGGAAACACCATATATTTT.

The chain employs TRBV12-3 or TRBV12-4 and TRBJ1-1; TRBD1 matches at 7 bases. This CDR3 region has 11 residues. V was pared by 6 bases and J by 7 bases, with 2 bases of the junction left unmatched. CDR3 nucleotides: TGTGCCAGCAGAAACAGGGGTGAAGCTTTCTTT. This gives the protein CASRNRGEAFF.

CDR3: CASSEKGSGRPSYEQYF. The CDR3 DNA reads TGTGCCAGCAGTGAAAAGGGAAGCGGGCGCCCCTCCTACGAGCAGTACTTC. This chain connects TRBV6-1 to TRBJ2-7, with D possibly being TRBD2 (6 bases). CDR1 and CDR2 from the germline V gene are MNHNS and SASEGT. This CDR3 contains 17 residues. Trimming stripped 2 bases from V and 0 bases from J, with 17 bases between.

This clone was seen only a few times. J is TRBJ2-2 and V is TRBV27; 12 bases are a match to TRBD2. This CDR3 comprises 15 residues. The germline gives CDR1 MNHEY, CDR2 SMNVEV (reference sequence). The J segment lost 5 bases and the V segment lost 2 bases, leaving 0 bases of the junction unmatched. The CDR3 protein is CASSLGLAGTGELFF. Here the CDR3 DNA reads TGTGCCAGCAGTTTAGGACTAGCGGGGACCGGGGAGCTGTTTTTT.

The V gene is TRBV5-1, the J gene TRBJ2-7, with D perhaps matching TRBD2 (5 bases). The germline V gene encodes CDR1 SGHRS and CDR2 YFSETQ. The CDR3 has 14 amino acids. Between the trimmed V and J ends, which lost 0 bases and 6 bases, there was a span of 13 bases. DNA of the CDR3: TGCGCCAGCAGCTTGGTGTCTCGGGGTCGCGAGCAGTACTTC. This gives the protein CASSLVSRGREQYF.

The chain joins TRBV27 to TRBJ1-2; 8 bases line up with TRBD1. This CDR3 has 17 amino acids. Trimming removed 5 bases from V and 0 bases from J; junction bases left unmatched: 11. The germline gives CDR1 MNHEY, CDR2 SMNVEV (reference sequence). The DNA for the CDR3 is TGTGCCAGCAGTCAACTGGGGGCAGGGGGCCCTAACTATGGCTACACCTTC. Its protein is CASSQLGAGGPNYGYTF.

CDR3 sequence reads: CAWNSPYGYTF. As DNA, the CDR3 is TGTGCCTGGAACAGTCCCTATGGCTACACCTTC. J is TRBJ1-2 and V is TRBV30; D unclear. This CDR3 region has 11 residues. V lost 4 bases to trimming and J lost 4 bases, with 7 bases between them. Per germline, CDR1 GTSNPN and CDR2 SVGIG (reference sequence).

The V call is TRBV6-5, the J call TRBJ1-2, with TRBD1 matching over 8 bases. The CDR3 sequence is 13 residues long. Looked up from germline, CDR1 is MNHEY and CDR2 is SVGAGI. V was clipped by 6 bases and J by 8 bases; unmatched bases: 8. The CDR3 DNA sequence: TGTGCCAGCAGCGGACAGGGCACGGGGGGCTACACCTTC. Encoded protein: CASSGQGTGGYTF.

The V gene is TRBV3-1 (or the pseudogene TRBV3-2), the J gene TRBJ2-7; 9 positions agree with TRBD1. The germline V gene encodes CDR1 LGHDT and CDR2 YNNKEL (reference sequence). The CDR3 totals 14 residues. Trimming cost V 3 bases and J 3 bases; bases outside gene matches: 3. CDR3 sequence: CASSHGTGFYEQYF. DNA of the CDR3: TGTGCCAGCAGCCACGGGACAGGGTTCTACGAGCAGTACTTC.

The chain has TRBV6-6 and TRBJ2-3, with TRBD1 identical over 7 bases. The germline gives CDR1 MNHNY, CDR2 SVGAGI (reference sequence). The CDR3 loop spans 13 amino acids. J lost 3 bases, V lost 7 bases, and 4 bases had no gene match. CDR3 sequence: CASKDRATDTQYF. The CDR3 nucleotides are TGTGCCAGCAAAGACAGGGCTACAGATACGCAGTATTTT.